The 18 T cell receptor beta chains in this list originate from one sample, sequenced in a study of sequential checkpoint blockade in melanoma. This table comes from immunoSEQ multiplex PCR, and its TCRdb copy is limited to in-frame clones, with some not included. The sample consists of 12,000 to 15,000 clones, 55% to 75% of them appearing once. Treatment here: randomized to nivolumab then ipilimumab (arm A) or the reverse (arm B). The sequences come from CD8+ T cells sorted from blood (inferred from file names), collected from a patient given nivolumab and ipilimumab in sequence. The receptors were gathered from a human donor with melanoma.

This rearrangement joins TRBV7-8 to TRBJ2-5; 7 bases map to TRBD1. V lost 2 bases, J lost 1 base, and 4 bases stayed unmatched. The CDR3 runs 15 residues. Germline CDR1 reads SGHVS; CDR2 reads FQNEAQ. The CDR3 reads CASSLSTGFQETQYF. DNA for the CDR3: TGTGCCAGCAGCTTATCGACAGGGTTCCAAGAGACCCAGTACTTC.

The J gene is TRBJ2-3, the V gene TRBV19, with D unresolved. V shed 5 bases and J shed 1 base, with 16 bases lying between them. The germline gives CDR1 LNHDA, CDR2 SQIVND (reference sequence). The CDR3 is 16 residues long. Here the CDR3 DNA reads TGTGCCAGTAGTTTCCTCAGACATATGGGCACAGATACGCAGTATTTT. It codes for CASSFLRHMGTDTQYF. The full variable domain, in which reference TRBV19 and TRBJ2-3 provide the parts outside the CDR3, is DGGITQSPKYLFRKEGQNVTLSCEQNLNHDAMYWYRQDPGQGLRLIYYSQIVNDFQKGDIAEGYSVSREKKESFPLTVTSAQKNPTAFYLCASSFLRHMGTDTQYFGPGTRLTVL.

This chain joins TRBV7-9 and TRBJ1-5; perhaps TRBD1 as D (6 bases). Germline V gives CDR1 SEHNR, CDR2 FQNEAQ (reference sequence). V was trimmed by 6 bases and J by 7 bases, leaving 10 bases between them. CDR3 size: 12 residues. The CDR3 region has the DNA TGTGCCAGCAGTGGGCAGGGGCAGCCCCAGCATTTT. Its translation: CASSGQGQPQHF.

Only a few counts were recorded for this clone. The chain couples TRBV4-3 to TRBJ2-7, with D unresolved. The germline gives CDR1 LGHNA, CDR2 YSLEER. This CDR3 has 13 residues. The V end lost 3 bases, the J end lost 3 bases, and 9 bases lay between the germline ends. CDR3 DNA sequence: TGCGCCAGCAGCCATAGACACCACTACGAGCAGTACTTC. Residues: CASSHRHHYEQYF.

The gene calls are TRBV7-2 and TRBJ2-1, with 10 bases that match TRBD2. V was clipped by 2 bases and J by 10 bases; unmatched bases: 5. The CDR3 contains 14 residues. Germline CDR1 is SGHTA and CDR2 is FQGNSA. The CDR3 protein is CASSLFTLAGEQFF. DNA for the CDR3: TGTGCCAGCAGCTTATTTACACTAGCGGGGGAGCAGTTCTTC.

A word on this clone: Germline is not matched at one junction end, which may reflect a read error. The gene calls are TRBV7-7 and TRBJ1-5, with TRBD1 matching 7 bases. Germline V gives CDR1 SSHAT, CDR2 FNYEAQ (reference sequence). The CDR3 has 15 residues. The DNA of the CDR3 is TGTGCTAGCAGCTTAGACAGGGCCGGCAATCAGCCCCAGCATTTT. Translating it yields CASSLDRAGNQPQHF.

The rearrangement links TRBV5-1 to TRBJ1-1; D is undetermined. Trimming took 5 bases from V and 0 from J, leaving 11 bases between them. This CDR3 is built from 14 residues. From germline, CDR1 is SGHRS and CDR2 YFSETQ. The CDR3 protein is CASRGGIMNTEAFF. In DNA form, the CDR3 reads TGCGCCAGCAGGGGAGGTATCATGAACACTGAAGCTTTCTTT. Using reference TRBV5-1 and TRBJ1-1 for the parts outside the CDR3, the full variable domain is KAGVTQTPRYLIKTRGQQVTLSCSPISGHRSVSWYQQTPGQGLQFLFEYFSETQRNKGNFPGRFSGRQFSNSRSEMNVSTLELGDSALYLCASRGGIMNTEAFFGQGTRLTVV.

By proportion, this clone is medium-sized. V is TRBV10-3 and J is TRBJ2-2, with TRBD1 as a possible D gene (5 bases). The germline V gene encodes CDR1 ENHRY and CDR2 SYGVKD. V was shortened by 6 bases and J by 0 bases, with 8 bases between the two germline ends. The CDR3 is 14 amino acids. In DNA, the CDR3 is TGTGCCATCAGCAGGGCCCCGAACACCGGGGAGCTGTTTTTT. It translates to CAISRAPNTGELFF.

This chain links TRBV4-1 with TRBJ2-7, with D hard to call. Germline assignment: CDR1 MGHRA and CDR2 YSYEKL. Trimming took 0 bases from V and 6 from J, leaving 9 bases between them. The CDR3 has 13 residues. The CDR3, as DNA: TGCGCCAGCAGCCAAGATGGCGGCGGCGAGCAGTACTTC. It encodes CASSQDGGGEQYF.

By share, this clone ranks as medium-sized. The chain recombines TRBV7-9 with TRBJ1-2; TRBD1 matches 9 bases. Germline V gene sequence: CDR1 SEHNR, CDR2 FQNEAQ (reference sequence). With V trimmed by 1 base and J by 6 bases, 0 bases remained unmatched. The CDR3 contains 13 residues. As DNA, the CDR3 is TGTGCCAGCAGCTTAGGGACAGGGGATGGCTACACCTTC. Amino acids: CASSLGTGDGYTF.

There are a few counts of this clone. The chain employs TRBV21-1 and TRBJ1-5. TRBV21-1 is termed a pseudogene. The CDR3 totals 14 residues. CDR3 DNA sequence: TGTGCCAGCGGCAGGGAGTATAGCAATCAGCCCCAGCATTTT. Translated: CASGREYSNQPQHF.

The chain joins TRBV5-1 to TRBJ1-2, with TRBD1 identical over 8 bases. Losses at the gene ends were 5 bases for V and 8 bases for J; bases not matched to a gene: 8. Germline-derived CDR1 and CDR2 are SGHRS and YFSETQ. The CDR3 contains 13 residues. The CDR3 bases are TGCGCCAGCAGTCCCAGGGGGCTTGAGGGCTACACCTTC. As protein: CASSPRGLEGYTF.

The chain recombines TRBV27 with TRBJ1-1; the D gene is possibly TRBD1 (6 bases). The CDR3 contains 16 residues. The V and J ends lost 5 bases and 5 bases respectively, with 21 bases between them. The germline V gene encodes CDR1 MNHEY and CDR2 SMNVEV (reference sequence). The CDR3 bases are TGTGCCAGCAGTCCCCTGGGGGGGGCGCTGGGGACTGAAGCTTTCTTT. The encoded protein is CASSPLGGALGTEAFF.

The genes are TRBV29-1 and TRBJ1-1, with D possibly TRBD1 on 6 matching bases. CDR1 is SQVTM and CDR2 is ANQGSEA in the germline V gene. V lost 0 bases to trimming and J lost 8 bases, with 22 bases between them. The CDR3 loop spans 16 amino acids. CDR3 protein: CSVEDPGDTLKGEAFF. The CDR3 coding sequence is TGCAGCGTTGAAGATCCCGGGGACACCTTGAAGGGAGAAGCTTTCTTT.

This rearrangement joins TRBV6-6 to TRBJ2-1; a weak D match, TRBD2 (6 bases). Trimming cost V 6 bases and J 4 bases, with 10 bases left between them. The CDR3 length is 13 residues. Germline values: CDR1 MNHNY, CDR2 SVGAGI (reference sequence). CDR3 sequence: CASRGGIYNEQFF. As DNA, the CDR3 is TGTGCCAGCAGGGGCGGGATATACAATGAGCAGTTCTTC.

This clone turned up a few times. The V gene is TRBV11-2, the J gene TRBJ1-2; no clear D gene. The CDR3 contains 12 residues. Trimming took 3 bases from V and 8 from J, leaving 10 bases between them. Looked up from germline, CDR1 is SGHAT and CDR2 is FQNNGV. CDR3 protein: CASSFGSIGYTF. The CDR3 DNA reads as TGTGCCAGCAGCTTCGGGAGCATAGGCTACACCTTC.

The sample holds a few counts of this clone. The chain has TRBV10-3 and TRBJ2-7; 8 bases are shared with TRBD2. Germline trimming cut 6 bases from V and 2 bases from J; bases unmatched to any gene: 3. The CDR3 extends over 13 amino acids. The V gene's germline CDR1 is ENHRY and CDR2 SYGVKD. The CDR3 is CAIRDGGAYEQYF. Written as DNA, the CDR3 is TGTGCCATCAGGGACGGGGGGGCCTACGAGCAGTACTTC.

This rearrangement joins TRBV11-2 to TRBJ2-3; no clear D. The V and J ends lost 5 bases and 4 bases respectively, with 16 bases between them. Germline values: CDR1 SGHAT, CDR2 FQNNGV. This CDR3 comprises 15 residues. The CDR3 DNA follows: TGTGCCAGCAGCCTTCTCCCGACTCGCGCAGATACGCAGTATTTT. It is translated as CASSLLPTRADTQYF.